The next 29 T cell receptor beta chains were all read from a single sample in a study of cytomegalovirus exposure and HLA in healthy donors. Using immunoSEQ multiplex PCR, the repertoire was profiled, and TCRdb retains in-frame clones only, with some absent. The sample holds a few hundred thousand clones, 90% seen once. The sequenced sample consisted of PBMCs. These receptors were taken from a woman between 18 and 30 years old in good health and CMV-seronegative.

The V gene is TRBV6-4, the J gene TRBJ2-3, with D tentatively TRBD2 (7 bases). The V end lost 2 bases, the J end lost 4 bases, and 10 bases lay between the germline ends. Germline V gives CDR1 MRHNA, CDR2 SNTAGT. The CDR3 covers 14 residues. CDR3 sequence: CASSDGGGPDTQYF. As DNA, the CDR3 is TGTGCCAGCAGTGACGGGGGGGGCCCAGATACGCAGTATTTT.

This chain uses TRBV7-8 with TRBJ1-3, with TRBD1 matching 7 bases. The V segment lost 1 base and the J segment 0 bases; nucleotides outside the gene matches: 6. CDR3 length: 17 amino acids. Per germline, CDR1 SGHVS and CDR2 FQNEAQ. CDR3 residues: CASSLGRDSFSGNTIYF. The CDR3 region has the DNA TGTGCCAGCAGCTTAGGGCGGGACAGTTTCTCTGGAAACACCATATATTTT. Full variable domain (missing parts from reference TRBV7-8 and TRBJ1-3): GAGVSQSPRYKVAKRGQDVALRCDPISGHVSLFWYQQALGQGPEFLTYFQNEAQLDKSGLPSDRFFAERPEGSVSTLKIQRTQQEDSAVYLCASSLGRDSFSGNTIYFGEGSWLTVV.

This chain connects TRBV5-1 to TRBJ2-1, with 7 bases lining up with TRBD1. The CDR3 is made up of 11 amino acids. Unmatched junction bases numbered 2, after V lost 4 bases and J lost 10 bases. The germline V gene has CDR1 SGHRS and CDR2 YFSETQ. CDR3 amino acids: CASSLGQEQFF. CDR3 bases: TGCGCCAGCAGCCTGGGACAGGAGCAGTTCTTC. The full variable domain, rest sourced from reference TRBV5-1 and TRBJ2-1, is KAGVTQTPRYLIKTRGQQVTLSCSPISGHRSVSWYQQTPGQGLQFLFEYFSETQRNKGNFPGRFSGRQFSNSRSEMNVSTLELGDSALYLCASSLGQEQFFGPGTRLTVL.

The V gene is TRBV2, the J gene TRBJ2-7; D is unresolved. The CDR3 is 14 residues long. Germline assignment: CDR1 SNHLY and CDR2 FYNNEI. V lost 1 base to trimming and J lost 2 bases, with 9 bases between them. This CDR3 reads CASSEGVGPYEQYV. The CDR3, as DNA: TGTGCCAGCAGTGAAGGTGTGGGCCCCTACGAGCAGTACGTC.

The chain combines TRBV4-3 with TRBJ2-1; possible D gene TRBD1, 6 bases. The CDR3 covers 16 residues. CDR1 is LGHNA, CDR2 YSLEER, per germline. V was cut by 5 bases and J by 3 bases, with 17 bases left in between. The DNA for the CDR3 is TGCGCCAGCAGCGATTACGGGACACCTAACTACAATGAGCAGTTCTTC. This sequence encodes CASSDYGTPNYNEQFF.

The chain is built from TRBV5-1 and TRBJ1-4; D gene ambiguous. CDR1 is SGHRS, CDR2 YFSETQ, per germline. V was clipped by 4 bases and J by 4 bases, with 8 bases between them. The CDR3 is 13 residues long. Written as DNA, the CDR3 is TGCGCCAGCAGCCCGGGAGTTAATGAAAAACTGTTTTTT. It translates to CASSPGVNEKLFF.

This sequence joins TRBV4-1 and TRBJ2-2, with TRBD1 matching over 8 bases. This CDR3 contains 15 residues. With V trimmed by 4 bases and J by 4 bases, 5 bases remained unmatched. In germline, CDR1 is MGHRA, CDR2 YSYEKL. The CDR3 loop reads CASSPGQEFTGELFF. CDR3 sequence (DNA): TGCGCCAGCAGCCCGGGACAGGAATTCACCGGGGAGCTGTTTTTT.

V gene TRBV30 combines with J gene TRBJ1-5; D is unclear. CDR1 GTSNPN and CDR2 SVGIG come from the germline V gene (reference sequence). The V end lost 5 bases, the J end lost 5 bases, and 13 bases lay between the germline ends. This CDR3 region has 13 residues. CDR3 DNA sequence: TGTGCCTGGTCTTTTAGTCGCGATCAGCCCCAGCATTTT. It encodes CAWSFSRDQPQHF.

This chain uses TRBV14 with TRBJ2-1; D ambiguous. V shed 0 bases and J shed 0 bases, with 6 bases lying between them. In germline, CDR1 is SGHDN, CDR2 FVKESK. This CDR3 has 15 amino acids. The CDR3 loop is CASSQDAGSYNEQFF. The CDR3 DNA reads as TGTGCCAGCAGCCAAGACGCCGGCTCCTACAATGAGCAGTTCTTC.

The rearrangement links TRBV5-4 to TRBJ2-5; 12 bases match TRBD2. The CDR3 totals 17 residues. V lost 0 bases, J lost 2 bases, and 5 bases stayed unmatched. Germline CDR1 SGHNT, CDR2 YYREEE (reference sequence). CDR3 nucleotide sequence: TGTGCCAGCAGCTTGGGACTAGCGGGGGCCTTACAAGAGACCCAGTACTTC. Amino acids: CASSLGLAGALQETQYF. The complete variable domain, with remaining parts taken from reference TRBV5-4 and TRBJ2-5, reads ETGVTQSPTHLIKTRGQQVTLRCSSQSGHNTVSWYQQALGQGPQFIFQYYREEENGRGNFPPRFSGLQFPNYSSELNVNALELDDSALYLCASSLGLAGALQETQYFGPGTRLLVL.

The V gene is TRBV19, the J gene TRBJ1-4; tentative D call: TRBD1 (5 bases). CDR3 size: 14 residues. The germline gives CDR1 LNHDA, CDR2 SQIVND (reference sequence). Trimming removed 4 bases at V and 4 bases at J, with 10 bases between. CDR3 bases: TGTGCCAGTAGTAAAACAGGCATTAATGAAAAACTGTTTTTT. Amino acids: CASSKTGINEKLFF.

This clone was picked up a small number of times. The V and J genes are TRBV7-9 and TRBJ1-1; 8 bases are a match to TRBD1. This CDR3 contains 15 residues. J gave up 3 bases and V 5 bases, and 8 bases lay outside the gene matches. Germline V CDR1 and CDR2: SEHNR, FQNEAQ (reference sequence). As DNA, the CDR3 is TGTGCCAGCAGCCTTGAGCCGACAGGGGACACTGAAGCTTTCTTT. Translating it yields CASSLEPTGDTEAFF.

CDR3: CASSLGEIATNEKLFF. Written as DNA, the CDR3 is TGCGCCAGCAGCTTGGGAGAGATTGCAACTAATGAAAAACTGTTTTTT. The V call is TRBV5-1, the J call TRBJ1-4; D unclear. Germline CDR1 is SGHRS and CDR2 is YFSETQ. V dropped 0 bases and J dropped 0 bases, with 9 bases sitting between them. CDR3 length: 16 residues.

The rearrangement joins TRBV7-6 to TRBJ2-3; a possible D gene is TRBD1 (6 bases). The germline gives CDR1 SGHVS, CDR2 FNYEAQ. V lost 3 bases, J lost 1 base, and 11 bases lay in between. The length of the CDR3 is 15 residues. As DNA, the CDR3 is TGTGCCAGCAGCTTGACCCGGACAGGCACAGATACGCAGTATTTT. As protein: CASSLTRTGTDTQYF.

Here the CDR3 DNA reads TGCGCCAGCAGCTTGTTTCCTAGCGGGTACGAGCAGTACGTC. Translated: CASSLFPSGYEQYV. The chain couples TRBV5-1 to TRBJ2-7, with 8 bases that match TRBD2. Germline CDR1 reads SGHRS; CDR2 reads YFSETQ. The CDR3 is 14 residues long. The ends lost 1 base at V and 4 bases at J; junction bases unmatched: 4.

This rearrangement joins TRBV11-2 to TRBJ2-2; TRBD2 might be the D (5 bases). Between the trimmed V and J ends, which lost 1 base and 4 bases, there was a span of 19 bases. The CDR3 has 18 residues. The germline gives CDR1 SGHAT, CDR2 FQNNGV. The CDR3 is CASSLAGARIRGTGELFF. The CDR3 DNA reads as TGTGCCAGCAGCTTAGCCGGAGCAAGGATCCGGGGCACCGGGGAGCTGTTTTTT.

The chain employs TRBV7-9 and TRBJ1-6; 7 bases are shared with TRBD1. The ends lost 3 bases at V and 7 bases at J; junction bases unmatched: 3. CDR1 SEHNR and CDR2 FQNEAQ come from the germline V gene (reference sequence). The CDR3 length is 14 residues. CDR3 residues: CASSFLQGNSPLHF. CDR3 nucleotide sequence: TGTGCCAGCAGCTTTTTACAGGGGAATTCACCCCTCCACTTT.

This clone was observed a few times. The V call is TRBV7-9, the J call TRBJ1-1; 9 nucleotides agree with TRBD1. The germline CDR1 and CDR2 sequences are SEHNR and FQNEAQ (reference sequence). The junction had 3 bases not matched to a gene; V was cut back by 3 bases and J by 7 bases. This CDR3 has 13 residues. CDR3 sequence: CASSLRGQGEAFF. In nucleotides, the CDR3 is TGTGCCAGCAGCTTGAGGGGACAGGGTGAAGCTTTCTTT.

This sequence joins TRBV27 and TRBJ1-5, with a tentative D call TRBD1 (6 bases). V was shortened by 5 bases and J by 1 base, with 9 bases between the two germline ends. This CDR3 contains 14 residues. The germline V gene encodes CDR1 MNHEY and CDR2 SMNVEV (reference sequence). CDR3 sequence: CASSRQDSNQPQHF. The CDR3 DNA is TGTGCCAGCAGTCGACAGGACAGCAATCAGCCCCAGCATTTT.

The V and J genes are TRBV9 and TRBJ2-3, with 8 bases identical to TRBD2. V shed 0 bases and J 4 bases; nucleotides not matched to a gene: 4. Germline V lookup: CDR1 SGDLS, CDR2 YYNGEE. CDR3 length: 15 residues. Written as DNA, the CDR3 is TGTGCCAGCAGCGTAGCGGGGGGGGCCCCAGATACGCAGTATTTT. It encodes CASSVAGGAPDTQYF.

This sequence joins TRBV4-3 and TRBJ2-5; D remains unclear. Trimming removed 0 bases from V and 3 bases from J, with 11 bases in between. The length of the CDR3 is 15 residues. Germline values: CDR1 LGHNA, CDR2 YSLEER. The CDR3 spells CASSQDGEEEETQYF. The CDR3 bases are TGCGCCAGCAGCCAAGATGGAGAGGAAGAAGAGACCCAGTACTTC.

The genes are TRBV27 and TRBJ1-1; D gene unclear. Trimming cost V 4 bases and J 0 bases, with 9 bases left between them. CDR1 MNHEY and CDR2 SMNVEV come from the germline V gene (reference sequence). This CDR3 comprises 14 residues. In DNA, the CDR3 is TGTGCCAGCAGTTCACAGAGCATGAACACTGAAGCTTTCTTT. This translates into CASSSQSMNTEAFF.

This chain links TRBV30 with TRBJ2-5; TRBD2 aligns across 9 bases. The CDR3 spans 12 residues. The germline CDR1 and CDR2 sequences are GTSNPN and SVGIG (reference sequence). V lost 8 bases to trimming and J lost 5 bases; unmatched junction nucleotides: 6. Here the CDR3 DNA reads TGTGCCCAAGCGGGGGGTAGGGAGACCCAGTACTTC. Amino acids: CAQAGGRETQYF.

V is TRBV7-3 and J is TRBJ2-5, with 16 bases that match TRBD2. Germline lookup yields CDR1 SGHTA and CDR2 FQGTGA. The V segment lost 5 bases and the J segment 5 bases; nucleotides outside the gene matches: 5. The CDR3 length is 16 residues. The DNA for the CDR3 is TGTGCCAGCAGCCCCCAGGGACTAGCGGGGGGGGAGACCCAGTACTTC. Translation: CASSPQGLAGGETQYF.

This clone was seen a single time. This chain connects TRBV28 to TRBJ1-1; no definite D call. V was pared by 7 bases and J by 3 bases, with 21 bases between. The CDR3 totals 16 residues. The germline V gene has CDR1 MDHEN and CDR2 SYDVKM. CDR3 in DNA: TGTGCCAGCAAAAGTCCCCCAACAGTTCGTCACACTGAAGCTTTCTTT. It codes for CASKSPPTVRHTEAFF.

This sequence joins TRBV6-4 and TRBJ2-5, with TRBD2 identical over 8 bases. Per germline, CDR1 MRHNA and CDR2 SNTAGT. V shed 3 bases and J 5 bases; nucleotides not matched to a gene: 5. The CDR3 consists of 14 residues. The CDR3 DNA follows: TGTGCCAGCAGTGATGTAGCGGGGTCGGAGACCCAGTACTTC. Amino acids: CASSDVAGSETQYF.

The chain couples TRBV11-2 to TRBJ2-1, with 10 bases that match TRBD1. The CDR3 runs to 17 residues. V dropped 5 bases and J dropped 2; count of bases not matched to a gene: 9. Germline CDR1 reads SGHAT; CDR2 reads FQNNGV. The CDR3 protein is CASSQATGTGAYNEQFF. The CDR3 DNA sequence: TGTGCCAGCAGCCAAGCAACCGGGACAGGGGCCTACAATGAGCAGTTCTTC.

The chain uses TRBV27 and TRBJ2-4, with TRBD1 matching 8 bases. V gave up 2 bases and J gave up 5 bases; unmatched junction bases: 5. Germline V gene sequence: CDR1 MNHEY, CDR2 SMNVEV (reference sequence). The CDR3 loop spans 15 amino acids. The CDR3 DNA follows: TGTGCCAGCAGTTTAATGCAGGGGGCTGAAAACATTCAGTACTTC. Residues: CASSLMQGAENIQYF.

The chain carries TRBV6-5 and TRBJ1-6, with TRBD1 identical over 9 bases. Unmatched junction bases numbered 3, after V lost 4 bases and J lost 8 bases. Germline V CDR1 and CDR2: MNHEY, SVGAGI. This CDR3 has 14 residues. The CDR3 DNA is TGTGCCAGCAGTTCAAACAGGGGGCATTCACCCCTCCACTTT. Amino acids: CASSSNRGHSPLHF.